A selection of T cell receptor beta chains follows, all from one sample in a study of response to subunit inactivated influenza vaccine. TCRdb fed the RT-PCR reads into MiXCR, producing one record per CDR3 protein. The data contain around 470,000 distinct CDR3 sequences, around 7.7% of them singletons. Sample: PBMCs from blood, taken less than 30 months after vaccination. Every receptor here comes from a man between 50 and 75 years old who received an inactivated influenza vaccine. CDR3s leave out the opening cysteine and the closing phenylalanine or tryptophan. Fields, in order: V gene, clone size, CDR3 protein. Clone size is given for some rows only: seen once, a few or many times, or a class if the clone is expanded.

>TRBV2|NA
ASIAGDEQF
>TRBV28|few
ASSFVTTPTDTQY
>TRBV20-1|few
SATRQVSLAKNIQY
>TRBV6-2/TRBV6-3|few
ASSYSSINTEAF
>TRBV5-4|many
ASSSDRGYSPLH
>TRBV5-6|NA
ASSLKSSGDYEQF
>TRBV20-1|few
SARIGGANQPQH
>TRBV27|NA
ASRNLLAPYTEQY
>TRBV4-3|many
ASSQVVGEDYT
>TRBV7-8|NA
ASSLVFRTGGPLTDTQY
>TRBV12-3/TRBV12-4|few
ASLALGAGTQY
>TRBV12-3/TRBV12-4|many
ASSSPTISNQPQH
>TRBV5-1|once
ASSQGLAGDRSPYEQY
>TRBV7-2|few
ASSKPLAGLSTQY
>TRBV24-1|few
ATSDSLRGGQF
>TRBV6-2/TRBV6-3|many
ASSDRLVEQY
>TRBV10-2|NA
ASKDRGGESNQPQH
>TRBV4-2|few
ASRQLLAGVGNEQF
>TRBV5-1|many
ASSLPAGGTEAF
>TRBV28|few
ASSSGDRIFSDTQY
>TRBV20-1|NA
SARPGQTLIYEQY
>TRBV4-3|few
ASSQEINNEQF
>TRBV7-3|NA
ASSLTSGVEQF
>TRBV2|NA
ASSDEGGSSGANVLT
>TRBV6-1|NA
ASRPGGGGNTIY